This TCR beta chain emerged from a study of identical twins (dated by TCRdb to 2015 to 2016). Broadly, across the study: To test whether fetal clonotypes persist, the study used deep sequencing on TCR alpha and beta repertoires from monozygotic twins, unrelated adults of various ages, and cord blood. Replicate twin experiments were performed at different times using different library preparation protocols to rule out contamination.

General conclusions and limits of the study: Compared with coincidental sharing between unrelated individuals, out-of-frame TCR alpha sequences shared between twins had an excess of sequences with low generation probability. In beta out-of-frame sequences, excess twin sharing was weaker, because having fewer shared sequences lowered the signal-to-noise ratio. Invariant T cells such as MAIT and iNKT could partly confound zero-insertion analyses, although diverse VJ usage argued against such confounding for most clonotypes. In monozygotic twins, recombination models systematically underestimated out-of-frame TCR alpha sharing, but the models matched the sharing seen between unrelated individuals. Abundant cord blood beta clonotypes carried fewer insertions; young adult naive repertoires showed a weaker similar trend, while memory repertoires showed none. Because the same donors could not be followed over many years, the conclusions depended on cross-sectional statistical analysis.

As for this clonotype: Its antigen remains unidentified. Nothing much larger sits one base from this clone, and base qualities are not available.

Only healthy Caucasian donors were included. Miltenyi CD45RO+ enrichment and human naive T-cell isolation kits were used to isolate memory (CD45RO+) and naive T cells from PBMC. Library preparation used 5' RACE. Instrument used: Illumina HiSeq 2000. Template switching added a universal primer binding site, and the final cDNA carried a unique molecular identifier that allowed TCR cDNA molecules to be counted accurately. First-strand cDNA for TCR alpha and beta chains was synthesized from specific primers in the conserved constant-segment region. To control for contamination, every cDNA library carried two barcodes: a SMART-Mk sample barcode plus Illumina barcodes. TruSeq adapter sequences and Illumina sample barcodes were added in two successive PCR steps. The Illumina HiSeq platform was used with custom primers to sequence TCR alpha and beta cDNA libraries. As for how the authors treated the data: MiGEC processed the raw reads to extract unique molecular identifiers, while MiXCR was used to determine the CDR3 positions. For each individual, recombination models were inferred using an EM algorithm with the repgenHMM and IGoR tools. The tcR package in R was used for shared clonotype analysis, with sharing normalized by the product of cloneset sizes. Out-of-frame nonproductive sequences were analyzed to study raw recombination free of thymic and clonal selection effects. The public reads were reprocessed in TCRdb via fastp at Q25 and MiXCR, keeping in-frame beta chains. Rows are unified per CDR3 protein, each entry keeping the most common DNA and genes. TCRdb, not the authors, supplied the V and J calls. This sample comprises more than 200,000 distinct CDR3 sequences, around an eighth of them detected only once. Together, the top ten hold 7% to 9.5% of the sample.

CDR3 length: 11 amino acids, cysteine to phenylalanine. The kept DNA is CDR3 alone, 33 bases in frame from the first base. Between the V and J ends, shortened by 4 bases and 6 bases respectively, the junction contains 7 bases. The germline V gene encodes CDR1 SGHRS and CDR2 YFSETQ. The TCR sequence derives from a woman aged 18-29 years in good health. The sample taken for sequencing was memory (CD45RO+) T cells sorted from blood. This specimen's cell subset or site label, interpreted: CD45RO+ enriched T cells. Recombination linked TRBV5-1 to TRBJ1-1, with the identity of the D gene unclear. CDR3 protein: CASSGGAEAFF. The nucleotide sequence reads as follows: TGCGCCAGCAGCGGCGGAGCTGAAGCTTTCTTT.